The sequence of this T cell receptor beta chain was determined in a study of blood T cells in healthy people across ages. Findings and caveats of the study: TCR beta diversity, measured per million T cells, fell in a roughly linear way with age.

Every donor provided around 10 milliliters of peripheral blood. Isolated PBMCs totaled at least 6.5 million in each sample. Germline CDR1 reads MGHDK; CDR2 reads SYGVNS. The CDR3 loop spans 13 amino acids. On this clonotype: Its antigen is not identified. An end of the junction does not agree with germline; a read error may underlie this.

Through a sample-barcoded 5' primer and a J-beta primer mix, a second PCR was run for roughly 7 to 12 cycles. Every molecule of cDNA carried a tag from a template-switch adaptor with 12 random nucleotides. Via MiXCR, TCRdb re-called the 5' RACE reads, giving one row per CDR3 protein. The sample lists about 1.8 million distinct CDR3 sequences, roughly 49% occurring once. This clonotype was obtained from a middle-aged woman in good health. The sample comprised blood. V is TRBV25-1 and J is TRBJ2-3; D is unresolved. The CDR3 spells CACSSASTDTQYF. The CDR3 DNA reads TGTGCCTGCAGCTCCGCTAGCACAGATACGCAGTATTTT.